Listed here are 24 T cell receptor beta chains from one sample, sequenced in a study of blood T cell repertoires in COVID-19. Only in-frame clones appear in the TCRdb table, and some are missing; sequencing was by immunoSEQ multiplex PCR. This sample has 300,000 to 400,000 clones, with about 87% found just once. The specimen sequenced was peripheral blood. The receptors come from a man aged 25 to 40 with COVID-19, enrolled during active disease.

The chain links TRBV9 to TRBJ2-5, with D tentatively TRBD1 (6 bases). The CDR3 has 16 amino acids. Germline loops: CDR1 SGDLS, CDR2 YYNGEE. Trimming stripped 4 bases from V and 5 bases from J, with 21 bases between. The CDR3 region is CASSSRSGERVETQYF. The CDR3, as DNA: TGTGCCAGCAGCTCTCGGTCAGGGGAACGAGTGGAGACCCAGTACTTC.

This clone was seen a single time. The chain has TRBV7-9 and TRBJ2-7; D unresolved. The length of the CDR3 is 14 residues. Trimming pared 4 bases from V and 2 bases from J, leaving 12 bases between. Germline V gene lookup returns CDR1 SEHNR and CDR2 FQNEAQ (reference sequence). The CDR3 loop is CASSSSTRTYEQYF. The CDR3 DNA reads as TGTGCCAGCAGCTCATCGACACGAACCTACGAGCAGTACTTC.

The chain carries TRBV10-3 and TRBJ1-1; possibly TRBD1 for D (5 bases). Trimming pared 3 bases from V and 4 bases from J, leaving 12 bases between. Germline V gene sequence: CDR1 ENHRY, CDR2 SYGVKD. The CDR3 is 14 residues long. This chain's CDR3 is CAISDAGLSTEAFF. Written as DNA, the CDR3 is TGTGCCATCAGTGACGCAGGGCTGAGCACTGAAGCTTTCTTT.

V usage is TRBV4-2 and J usage is TRBJ2-1; TRBD1 is a possible D gene (5 bases). The length of the CDR3 is 13 residues. Germline V lookup: CDR1 LGHNA, CDR2 YNFKEQ. Trimming took 0 bases from V and 9 from J, leaving 9 bases between them. The CDR3 reads CASSQDRQGEQFF. DNA for the CDR3: TGTGCCAGCAGCCAAGATAGGCAGGGTGAGCAGTTCTTC.

This clone was observed a single time. The V gene is TRBV24-1, the J gene TRBJ1-2; 10 nucleotides agree with TRBD1. Germline CDR1 and CDR2: KGHDR and SFDVKD. The CDR3 covers 14 residues. The J segment lost 6 bases and the V segment lost 4 bases, leaving 4 bases of the junction unmatched. CDR3 loop: CATSDVDRGDGYTF. CDR3 coding DNA: TGTGCCACCAGTGACGTGGACAGGGGGGATGGCTACACCTTC.

V and J are TRBV7-6 and TRBJ1-1, with a weak D call TRBD1 (6 bases). Germline CDR1 is SGHVS and CDR2 is FNYEAQ. Trimming removed 6 bases from V and 1 base from J, with 21 bases in between. CDR3 size: 17 residues. CDR3 sequence: CASRPSGGRDANTEAFF. The DNA of the CDR3 is TGTGCCAGCAGACCAAGCGGGGGCAGGGACGCGAACACTGAAGCTTTCTTT.

This chain connects TRBV27 to TRBJ2-7, with D tentatively TRBD1 (6 bases). V lost 6 bases and J 3 bases, leaving 15 bases between the germline ends. This CDR3 has 14 residues. Germline CDR1 reads MNHEY; CDR2 reads SMNVEV (reference sequence). CDR3 protein: CASSSYREGYEQYF. The CDR3 DNA reads as TGTGCCAGCAGCTCCTACAGGGAAGGCTACGAGCAGTACTTC.

The CDR3 coding sequence is TGTGCCATCAGTGATCCACTAGGGACTAGCGGGTACAATGAGCAGTTCTTC. Encoded protein: CAISDPLGTSGYNEQFF. The chain couples TRBV10-3 to TRBJ2-1; 12 nucleotides align to TRBD2. V dropped 3 bases and J dropped 4; count of bases not matched to a gene: 7. The germline CDR1 and CDR2 sequences are ENHRY and SYGVKD. The CDR3 runs to 17 residues.

The CDR3 sequence is CASSVLAGGYHEQFF. Here the CDR3 DNA reads TGTGCCAGCAGCGTACTAGCGGGGGGCTATCATGAGCAGTTCTTC. V usage is TRBV7-9 and J usage is TRBJ2-1; 12 nucleotides align to TRBD2. This CDR3 contains 15 residues. Germline trimming cut 5 bases from V and 8 bases from J; bases unmatched to any gene: 7. Germline CDR1 and CDR2: SEHNR and FQNEAQ (reference sequence).

The rearrangement links TRBV7-2 to TRBJ2-7; possible D gene TRBD1, 6 bases. Trimming stripped 2 bases from V and 6 bases from J, with 17 bases between. Germline V CDR1 and CDR2: SGHTA, FQGNSA. This CDR3 comprises 15 residues. The DNA of the CDR3 is TGTGCCAGCAGCTTAAAGGGGGTAGGAGCGGTCGAGCAGTACTTC. Its protein product is CASSLKGVGAVEQYF.

V gene TRBV4-3 combines with J gene TRBJ2-7; D is undetermined. This CDR3 has 15 amino acids. CDR1 LGHNA and CDR2 YSLEER come from the germline V gene. Trimming shortened V by 0 bases and J by 1 base, and 10 bases separated the two germline ends. Written as DNA, the CDR3 is TGCGCCAGCAGCCAAGAATCCTCGGGTTCCTACGAGCAGTACTTC. This gives the protein CASSQESSGSYEQYF.

The chain couples TRBV18 to TRBJ1-2, with D uncertain. Germline V gene lookup returns CDR1 KGHSH and CDR2 LQKENI. The ends were cut back, 3 bases at V and 2 bases at J, with 10 bases in the middle. The CDR3 length is 14 residues. The CDR3 region is CASSPSGLNYGYTF. The CDR3, as DNA: TGTGCCAGCTCACCGTCAGGTTTGAACTATGGCTACACCTTC.

The chain uses TRBV7-9 and TRBJ2-7; 9 bases line up with TRBD1. V gave up 4 bases and J gave up 3 bases; unmatched junction bases: 4. This CDR3 is built from 14 residues. Germline V gene sequence: CDR1 SEHNR, CDR2 FQNEAQ (reference sequence). The CDR3: CASSWGQGNYEQYF. The CDR3 DNA is TGTGCCAGCAGCTGGGGACAGGGCAACTACGAGCAGTACTTC.

This clone was seen only a few times. The rearrangement uses TRBV7-2 and TRBJ2-7; 10 nucleotides line up with TRBD2. The CDR3 extends over 14 amino acids. Germline V gene lookup returns CDR1 SGHTA and CDR2 FQGNSA. J gave up 7 bases and V 5 bases, and 8 bases lay outside the gene matches. CDR3 protein: CASSHTSGMGEQYF. The DNA of the CDR3 is TGTGCCAGCAGCCACACTAGCGGGATGGGAGAGCAGTACTTC. The full variable domain, completed using reference TRBV7-2 and TRBJ2-7, is GAGVSQSPSNKVTEKGKDVELRCDPISGHTALYWYRQSLGQGLEFLIYFQGNSAPDKSGLPSDRFSAERTGGSVSTLTIQRTQQEDSAVYLCASSHTSGMGEQYFGPGTRLTVT.

In regard to this clone: This sample includes further DNA sequences coding for the same CDR3. CDR3 protein: CASSPPDNSGNTIYF. CDR3 nucleotide sequence: TGTGCCAGCTCACCACCAGACAACTCTGGAAACACCATATATTTT. The rearrangement uses TRBV18 and TRBJ1-3; D gene unclear. Germline CDR1 reads KGHSH; CDR2 reads LQKENI. The CDR3 has 15 residues. V lost 0 bases to trimming and J lost 0 bases, with 6 bases between them.

This rearrangement joins TRBV13 to TRBJ2-3, with 9 bases aligning to TRBD1. Trimming at V came to 2 bases and at J to 6 bases, leaving 6 bases not matched to a gene. Germline V gene sequence: CDR1 PRHDT, CDR2 FYEKMQ (reference sequence). CDR3 length: 15 amino acids. The CDR3 sequence: CASSLKRDRVDTQYF. The CDR3 coding sequence is TGTGCCAGCAGCTTAAAGAGGGACAGGGTCGATACGCAGTATTTT.

The rearrangement uses TRBV20-1 and TRBJ1-2; the D is unclear. This CDR3 spans 12 amino acids. Germline V CDR1 and CDR2: DFQATT, SNEGSKA (reference sequence). The germline V and J ends were trimmed by 3 bases and 1 base, with 6 bases remaining between them. This CDR3 is CSASRGNYGYTF. The CDR3 nucleotides are TGCAGTGCTAGTCGGGGTAACTATGGCTACACCTTC.

Notes on this clone: Other DNA sequences in this specimen translate into the identical CDR3. The genes are TRBV2 and TRBJ1-2; D possibly corresponds to TRBD1 (5 bases). Germline V gene lookup returns CDR1 SNHLY and CDR2 FYNNEI. The CDR3 consists of 13 residues. V was trimmed by 4 bases and J by 1 base, leaving 7 bases between them. The CDR3 sequence: CASSGQGNYGYTF. In nucleotides, the CDR3 is TGTGCCAGCAGTGGGCAGGGTAACTATGGCTACACCTTC.

The CDR3, as DNA: TGTGCCAGTCAACAGGGGTCCTCGAACACAGATACGCAGTATTTT. This sequence encodes CASQQGSSNTDTQYF. The chain is built from TRBV19 and TRBJ2-3; 7 bases line up with TRBD1. The CDR3 is made up of 15 amino acids. V was pared by 8 bases and J by 2 bases, with 10 bases of the junction left unmatched. Germline lookup yields CDR1 LNHDA and CDR2 SQIVND (reference sequence).

This clone turned up a few times. The chain employs TRBV27 and TRBJ2-6; 13 bases align to TRBD2. Germline V lookup: CDR1 MNHEY, CDR2 SMNVEV (reference sequence). J was trimmed by 1 base and V by 5 bases; bases with no gene match: 11. This CDR3 is 20 amino acids long. The CDR3: CASSPRTSGGVRSGANVLTF. As DNA, the CDR3 is TGTGCCAGCAGTCCCCGGACTAGCGGGGGCGTCAGATCTGGGGCCAACGTCCTGACTTTC.

This chain joins TRBV1 and TRBJ2-5; TRBD1, the table's D call, lacks a check against the DNA. TRBV1 is termed a pseudogene. The CDR3 has 15 amino acids. The CDR3 loop reads CTSSQWRGQEETQYF. CDR3 nucleotide sequence: TGCACCAGCAGCCAATGGAGGGGGCAGGAGGAGACCCAGTACTTC.

The chain couples TRBV11-3 to TRBJ1-4; the match to TRBD1 covers 10 bases. CDR1 is SGHNT, CDR2 YENEEA, per germline. Unmatched junction bases numbered 3, after V lost 5 bases and J lost 3 bases. This CDR3 comprises 15 residues. Written as DNA, the CDR3 is TGTGCCAGCAGCGTGGGACAGGGGTCTAATGAAAAACTGTTTTTT. This translates into CASSVGQGSNEKLFF.

J is TRBJ2-1 and V is TRBV7-8; 8 bases are a match to TRBD2. Germline CDR1 is SGHVS and CDR2 is FQNEAQ. The CDR3 runs to 16 residues. V lost 1 base and J lost 1; bases outside the gene matches: 3. CDR3 protein: CASSLVGGGSYNEQFF. The CDR3 DNA sequence: TGTGCCAGCAGCTTAGTGGGCGGGGGGTCCTACAATGAGCAGTTCTTC.

Remarks on this clone: The same CDR3 also results from other DNA sequences found in this sample. The genes are TRBV18 and TRBJ1-6, with 9 bases that match TRBD1. The V gene's germline CDR1 is KGHSH and CDR2 LQKENI. The CDR3 contains 15 residues. V was clipped by 6 bases and J by 7 bases; unmatched bases: 7. The CDR3 bases are TGTGCCAGCTCGCCTCCGGGACAGGGCAATTCACCCCTCCACTTT. It translates to CASSPPGQGNSPLHF.